This is a list of T cell receptor beta chains from one sample in a study of T cell responses to AZD1222 COVID-19 vaccine. Some clones are missing from TCRdb's copy, which holds only in-frame ones; the method was immunoSEQ multiplex PCR. The sample lists around 130,000 clones; 80% to 90% were seen once. Sequenced material: peripheral blood, taken on day 0 of AZD1222 vaccination. The receptors come from an adult in good health. Each CDR3 is given with its conserved first and last residue. A D gene is named only where the DNA matches it firmly. Some rows mark clone size as missing; the rest say once, few, many or name a class of expanded clone.

CDR3 length | J gene | clone size | V gene | D gene | CDR3 protein | CDR3 DNA
14 | TRBJ1-1 | few | TRBV30 | - | CACRGPLSNSEAFF | TGTGCCTGCAGGGGACCTCTAAGCAACTCTGAAGCTTTCTTT
13 | TRBJ1-5 | - | TRBV12-3/TRBV12-4 | - | CASSPGENQPQHF | TGTGCCAGCAGCCCAGGGGAGAATCAGCCCCAGCATTTT
14 | TRBJ2-5 | - | TRBV6-5 | TRBD2 | CASGRRGGSETQYF | TGTGCCAGCGGACGGCGGGGGGGCTCAGAGACCCAGTACTTC
11 | TRBJ2-1 | - | TRBV2 | - | CASMWYNEQFF | TGTGCCAGCATGTGGTACAATGAGCAGTTCTTC
15 | TRBJ1-3 | - | TRBV30 | TRBD1 | CAWRKGDRVRNTIYF | TGTGCCTGGAGAAAAGGGGACAGGGTGAGAAACACCATATATTTT
17 | TRBJ2-3 | - | TRBV4-2 | TRBD2 | CASSSLAGGLSTDTQYF | TGTGCCAGCAGCAGTTTAGCGGGAGGGTTAAGCACAGATACGCAGTATTTT
12 | TRBJ2-5 | - | TRBV6-6 | - | CASSYGQETQYF | TGTGCCAGCAGTTACGGACAAGAGACCCAGTACTTC
15 | TRBJ1-1 | - | TRBV11-1 | - | CASSLHRDMNTEAFF | TGTGCCAGCAGCTTACACAGGGACATGAACACTGAAGCTTTCTTT
13 | TRBJ2-4 | - | TRBV5-4 | - | CASSLELENIQYF | TGTGCCAGCAGCTTGGAATTAGAAAACATTCAGTACTTC
16 | TRBJ1-3 | - | TRBV5-4 | TRBD1 | CASSPQGGLSGNTIYF | TGTGCCAGCAGCCCCCAGGGGGGACTATCTGGAAACACCATATATTTT
13 | TRBJ1-2 | - | TRBV30 | - | CAWSDNGVRGYTF | TGTGCCTGGAGTGATAACGGGGTTCGTGGCTACACCTTC
14 | TRBJ1-4 | - | TRBV10-1 | TRBD1 | CASSTGETNEKLFF | TGCGCCAGCAGTACAGGGGAGACTAATGAAAAACTGTTTTTT
14 | TRBJ2-7 | once | TRBV6-5 | TRBD1 | CASSYGQGAYEQYF | TGTGCCAGCAGTTACGGACAGGGGGCCTACGAGCAGTACTTC
14 | TRBJ1-2 | once | TRBV7-2 | - | CASSASGTYYGYTF | TGTGCCAGCAGCGCAAGCGGCACCTACTATGGCTACACCTTC